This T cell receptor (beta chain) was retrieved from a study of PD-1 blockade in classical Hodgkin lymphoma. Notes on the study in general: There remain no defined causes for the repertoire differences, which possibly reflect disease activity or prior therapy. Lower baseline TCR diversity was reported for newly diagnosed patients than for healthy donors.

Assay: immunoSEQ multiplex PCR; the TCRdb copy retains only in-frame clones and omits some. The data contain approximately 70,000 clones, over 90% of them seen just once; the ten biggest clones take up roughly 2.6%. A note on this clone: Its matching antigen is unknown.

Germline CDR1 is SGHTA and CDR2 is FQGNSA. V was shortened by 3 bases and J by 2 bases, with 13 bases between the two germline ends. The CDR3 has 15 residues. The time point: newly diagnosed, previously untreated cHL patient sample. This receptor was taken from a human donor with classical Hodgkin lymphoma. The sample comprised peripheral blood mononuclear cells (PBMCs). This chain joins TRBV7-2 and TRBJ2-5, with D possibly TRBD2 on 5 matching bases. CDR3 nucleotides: TGTGCCAGCAGCTTCTACACACCGGGGCAAGAGACCCAGTACTTC. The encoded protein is CASSFYTPGQETQYF.